This TCR beta chain was found in a study of OX40 agonist ivuxolimab in advanced cancers. Turning to the study itself: Subjects had a mean age of roughly 60 years, with a range of about 23 to 90; around 84% were male.

This table comes from immunoSEQ multiplex PCR, and its TCRdb copy is limited to in-frame clones, with some not included. The sample has some 99,000 clones; 90% are singletons. This CDR3 is 14 amino acids long. Germline CDR1 MNHNS, CDR2 SASEGT. Trimming removed 8 bases from V and 2 bases from J, with 13 bases in between. The rearrangement links TRBV6-1 to TRBJ1-5; D gene unclear. The receptor was isolated from an adult with an advanced solid tumor such as melanoma, head and neck, liver or kidney cancer. This material consisted of CD4+ or CD8+ T cells sorted from blood, taken in a trial of the OX40 agonist ivuxolimab. CDR3: CASRPSVGNQPQHF. The CDR3 nucleotides read TGTGCCAGCCGACCCTCTGTAGGCAATCAGCCCCAGCATTTT.